Listed below are T cell receptor beta chains from one sample, sequenced in a study of beta chain features in type 1 diabetes. Profiled with immunoSEQ multiplex PCR; TCRdb holds only in-frame clones, not every one. The table includes roughly 290,000 clones, 8% detected once. The sample comprised central memory CD4+ T cells from blood. These TCRs come from a woman between 18 and 30 years old in good health. The CDR3 runs from the conserved cysteine through the conserved F or W. The D gene is left open where the match is weak. Clone size is shown for a subset of rows, as once, few, many or a class of expanded clone.

14 . . TRBJ2-6 TRBV19 TGTGCCAGTAGTCTGATCTCTGGGGCCAACGTCCTGACTTTC CASSLISGANVLTF
15 . . TRBJ2-3 TRBV11-3 TGTGCCAGCAGCTTAGGATTTACCGGCACAGATACGCAGTATTTT CASSLGFTGTDTQYF
14 few . TRBJ1-1 TRBV7-2 TGTGCCAGCAGCTTAGGGCGGTTGAACACTGAAGCTTTCTTT CASSLGRLNTEAFF
16 few . TRBJ2-5 TRBV2 TGTGCCAGCAGTGTAAACTTCCGCCAGACCACAGAGACCCAGTACTTC CASSVNFRQTTETQYF
15 . TRBD2 TRBJ2-5 TRBV7-3 TGTGCCAGCAGCTCCATAGCGGGGGGGCAAGAGACCCAGTACTTC CASSSIAGGQETQYF
15 many TRBD1 TRBJ1-6 TRBV7-2 TGTGCCAGCAGCGTGGGACAGGGTTATAATTCACCCCTCCACTTT CASSVGQGYNSPLHF
15 . TRBD2 TRBJ2-1 TRBV6-5 TGTGCCAGCAGTCCGCGACTAGCGGGGGGCCATGAGCAGTTCTTC CASSPRLAGGHEQFF
16 few . TRBJ2-3 TRBV4-2 TGTGCCAGCAGCCAAGGGTCCTCCGGGGGTACAGATACGCAGTATTTT CASSQGSSGGTDTQYF
13 . . TRBJ1-5 TRBV7-9 TGTGCCAGCAGCTCCCAGGGAGCACAGCCCCAGCATTTT CASSSQGAQPQHF
15 . TRBD1 TRBJ1-4 TRBV5-4 TGTGCCAGCAGCTTGCGGGGACAGGGCCCTGAAAAACTGTTTTTT CASSLRGQGPEKLFF
15 . TRBD2 TRBJ2-3 TRBV5-4 TGTGCCAGCAGCCCCGCGGGAGTCGGCACAGATACGCAGTATTTT CASSPAGVGTDTQYF